This is a list of T cell receptor beta chains from one sample in a study of technical replicates of blood from a handful of donors. The data were produced by immunoSEQ multiplex PCR, yet TCRdb's version contains in-frame clones alone and is incomplete. The sample carries about 59,000 clones, just under 95% recorded once. Sequencing used PBMCs. The receptors were sampled from a human donor in good health. Some clones in this sample may be carry-over from other donors' samples. CDR3s include the opening cysteine and the closing phenylalanine or tryptophan. Fields, in order: J gene, clone size, V gene, D gene, CDR3 protein, CDR3 DNA. The D gene is left open where the match is weak. Size values are once, few and many counts, or a class for expanded clones, and some rows have none.

>TRBJ2-7|NA|TRBV10-3|NA
CAISERERGSWEQYF
TGTGCCATCAGTGAGCGCGAACGGGGGTCCTGGGAGCAGTACTTC
>TRBJ2-2|few|TRBV7-8|TRBD1
CASSSRQGAEGELFF
TGTGCCAGCAGCTCTAGACAGGGGGCGGAGGGGGAGCTGTTTTTT
>TRBJ2-1|once|TRBV5-6|TRBD1
CASSLGGPTSSYNEQFF
TGTGCCAGCAGCTTAGGGGGCCCTACCAGCTCCTACAATGAGCAGTTCTTC
>TRBJ1-2|NA|TRBV18|NA
CASSPQVTGGYTF
TGTGCCAGCTCCCCACAGGTCACGGGTGGCTACACCTTC
>TRBJ2-1|once|TRBV5-4|NA
CASSLDNGGYNEQFF
TGTGCCAGCAGCTTGGATAACGGAGGCTACAATGAGCAGTTCTTC
>TRBJ2-5|NA|TRBV5-4|TRBD2
CASRPGLAGDETQYF
TGTGCCAGCAGACCTGGACTAGCGGGAGATGAGACCCAGTACTTC
>TRBJ1-6|NA|TRBV7-2|TRBD1
CASSRWDREGSPLHF
TGTGCCAGCAGCCGATGGGACAGGGAGGGGTCACCCCTCCACTTT
>TRBJ2-2|NA|TRBV5-1|TRBD2
CASSLSSSGPGELFF
TGCGCCAGCAGCTTGTCGTCTAGCGGCCCCGGGGAGCTGTTTTTT
>TRBJ1-2|NA|TRBV5-6|NA
CASSFLVRGRGGYTF
TGTGCCAGCAGCTTTTTGGTCAGGGGACGGGGTGGCTACACCTTC
>TRBJ1-1|NA|TRBV7-8|NA
CASSLALGYTGTEAFF
TGTGCCAGCAGCTTAGCGCTCGGTTATACGGGGACTGAAGCTTTCTTT
>TRBJ2-1|NA|TRBV6-5|TRBD2
CASGPGRGRYNEQFF
TGTGCCAGCGGCCCCGGGAGGGGTAGGTACAATGAGCAGTTCTTC